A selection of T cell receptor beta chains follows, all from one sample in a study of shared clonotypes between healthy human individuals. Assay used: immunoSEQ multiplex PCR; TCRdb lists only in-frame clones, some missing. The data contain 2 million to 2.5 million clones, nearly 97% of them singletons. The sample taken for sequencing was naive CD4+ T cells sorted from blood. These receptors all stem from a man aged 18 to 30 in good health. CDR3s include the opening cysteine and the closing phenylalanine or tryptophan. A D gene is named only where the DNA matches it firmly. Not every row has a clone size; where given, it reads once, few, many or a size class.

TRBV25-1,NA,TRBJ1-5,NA,TGTGCCAGCAGTGATTCCCAGCTTGGGCATCAGCCCCAGCATTTT,CASSDSQLGHQPQHF
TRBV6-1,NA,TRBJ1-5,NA,TGTGCCAGCAGTGAGACATCAGGTCGTAGCAATCAGCCCCAGCATTTT,CASSETSGRSNQPQHF
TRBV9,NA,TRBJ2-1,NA,TGTGCCAGCAGCGTAGGGACAAGGGGGTCCTTCTCCTACAATGAGCAGTTCTTC,CASSVGTRGSFSYNEQFF
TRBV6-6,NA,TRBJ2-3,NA,TGTGCCAGCAGGCGGGGCGGGGCGCTCACAGATACGCAGTATTTT,CASRRGGALTDTQYF
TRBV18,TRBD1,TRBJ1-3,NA,TGTGCCAGCTCACCACCGGGACAGGGGCCTGGAAACACCATATATTTT,CASSPPGQGPGNTIYF
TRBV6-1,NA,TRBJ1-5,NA,TGTGCCAGCAGTGAAATGCCCAATCAGCCCCAGCATTTT,CASSEMPNQPQHF
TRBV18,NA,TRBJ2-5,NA,TGTGCCAGCTCACCAGGGATTCAAGAGACCCAGTACTTC,CASSPGIQETQYF
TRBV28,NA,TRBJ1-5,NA,TGTGCCAGCAGTTTTATATTCAGTTCTATCGACTCCTTTAGCAATCAGCCCCAGCATTTT,CASSFIFSSIDSFSNQPQHF
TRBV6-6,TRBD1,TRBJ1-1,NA,TGTGCCAGCTTAAACAGGGGAGGGAACACTGAAGCTTTCTTT,CASLNRGGNTEAFF
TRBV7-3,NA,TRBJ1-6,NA,TGTGCCAGCAGCTCTAATTCCAGGGGATCCTATAATTCACCCCTCCACTTT,CASSSNSRGSYNSPLHF
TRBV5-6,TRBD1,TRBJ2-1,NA,TGTGCCAGCAGCGCCCGGACAGGATCGATCTACAATGAGCAGTTCTTC,CASSARTGSIYNEQFF
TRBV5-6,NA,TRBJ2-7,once,TGTGCCAGCAGCTTGCTAGGGACGATCCACGAGCAGTACTTC,CASSLLGTIHEQYF
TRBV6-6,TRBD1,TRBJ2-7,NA,TGTGCCAGCAGTCAGCGACAGGGGACCTACGAGCAGTACTTC,CASSQRQGTYEQYF
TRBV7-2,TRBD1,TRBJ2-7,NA,TGTGCCAGCAGCTTAGAAAGGGGGCCCAACTACGAGCAGTACTTC,CASSLERGPNYEQYF
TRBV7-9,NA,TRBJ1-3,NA,TGTGCCAGCAGCTTAGATGGGGACTCTGGAAACACCATATATTTT,CASSLDGDSGNTIYF
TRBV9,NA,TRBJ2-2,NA,TGTGCCAGCAGCGTAGTTGTGGCATCCGGGGAGCTGTTTTTT,CASSVVVASGELFF
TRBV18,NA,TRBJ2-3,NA,TGTGCCAGCTCACCACTCCACTACACAGATACGCAGTATTTT,CASSPLHYTDTQYF
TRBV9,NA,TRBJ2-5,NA,TGTGCCAGCAGCGTCGGGTGGGGAGAGACCCAGTACTTC,CASSVGWGETQYF
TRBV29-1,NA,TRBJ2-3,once,TGCAGCGTTGTATTTAGCACAGATACGCAGTATTTT,CSVVFSTDTQYF
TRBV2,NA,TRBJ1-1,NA,TGTGCCAATGGGGGGAAACTGAACACTGAAGCTTTCTTT,CANGGKLNTEAFF
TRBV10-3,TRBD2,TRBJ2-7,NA,TGTGCCATCAGCTCAGGACTAGCTCTTAACGAGCAGTACTTC,CAISSGLALNEQYF
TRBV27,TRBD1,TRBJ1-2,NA,TGTGCCAGCAGCAGACGGACAGGCCATGGCTACACCTTC,CASSRRTGHGYTF
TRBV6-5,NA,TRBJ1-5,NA,TGTGCCAGCAGTTACTCGGCACTTAGCAATCAGCCCCAGCATTTT,CASSYSALSNQPQHF
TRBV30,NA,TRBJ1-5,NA,TGTGCCTGGAGTCGTCCCAATCAGCCCCAGCATTTT,CAWSRPNQPQHF
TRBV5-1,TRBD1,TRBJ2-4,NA,TGCGCCAGCAGCTTGAGCCCAGGGACAGGGGGACCTGCCAAAAACATTCAGTACTTC,CASSLSPGTGGPAKNIQYF
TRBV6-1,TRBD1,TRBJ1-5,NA,TGTGCCAGCAGTGCCCCCCCCGGAACAGGGGGCGGGAGAAGCAATCAGCCCCAGCATTTT,CASSAPPGTGGGRSNQPQHF
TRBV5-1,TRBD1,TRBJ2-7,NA,TGCGCCAGCAGCTTGTCAGGGGGCGATTCCTACGAGCAGTACTTC,CASSLSGGDSYEQYF
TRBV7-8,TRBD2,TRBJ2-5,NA,TGTGCCAGCAGCTTGGGACTAGCGGGGGGGGAACAAGAGACCCAGTACTTC,CASSLGLAGGEQETQYF
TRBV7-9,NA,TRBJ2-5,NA,TGTGCCAGCAGCTTAGGTTATGGGGGAGCCGGATACCACCAAGAGACCCAGTACTTC,CASSLGYGGAGYHQETQYF
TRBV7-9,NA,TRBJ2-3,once,TGTGCCAGCAGCTTAGCCGGGGTGGGCACAGATACGCAGTATTTT,CASSLAGVGTDTQYF
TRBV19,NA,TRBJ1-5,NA,TGTGCCAGTAGTCTACAGGTGAGCAATCAGCCCCAGCATTTT,CASSLQVSNQPQHF
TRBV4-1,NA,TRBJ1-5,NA,TGCGCCAGCAGCCAAGTCGGCCTCAATCAGCCCCAGCATTTT,CASSQVGLNQPQHF
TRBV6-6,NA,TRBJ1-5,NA,TGTGCCAGCAGTTACGAAAGGCTCTCCGGACAGCCCCAGCATTTT,CASSYERLSGQPQHF
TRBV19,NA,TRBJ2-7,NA,TGTGCCAGTAGTATAGAACACAGCCGATCCTACGAGCAGTACTTC,CASSIEHSRSYEQYF
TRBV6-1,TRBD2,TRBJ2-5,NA,TGTGCCAGCAGTGAGATAGCGGGGGGGCCAGAGACCCAGTACTTC,CASSEIAGGPETQYF
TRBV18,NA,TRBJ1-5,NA,TGTGCCAGCTCAACCCTCCAACCCCTTACAGGGAGGGCTAGTCAGCCCCAGCATTTT,CASSTLQPLTGRASQPQHF
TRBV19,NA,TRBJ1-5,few,TGTGCCAGTAGTCAAACAGGGAATCAGCCCCAGCATTTT,CASSQTGNQPQHF
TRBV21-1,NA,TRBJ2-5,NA,TGTGCCAGCACCTGGAATTACGCCGAACTAGCGGGGGACCCCAAGAGAACCCAGTACTTC,CASTWNYAELAGDPKRTQYF
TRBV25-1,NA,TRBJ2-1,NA,TGTGCCAGCAGTGAAGAGTTCCCCTACAATGAGCAGTTCTTC,CASSEEFPYNEQFF
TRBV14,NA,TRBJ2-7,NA,TGTGCCAGCAGCCCAAGGTTCGGGAGTTTCTACGAGCAGTACTTC,CASSPRFGSFYEQYF